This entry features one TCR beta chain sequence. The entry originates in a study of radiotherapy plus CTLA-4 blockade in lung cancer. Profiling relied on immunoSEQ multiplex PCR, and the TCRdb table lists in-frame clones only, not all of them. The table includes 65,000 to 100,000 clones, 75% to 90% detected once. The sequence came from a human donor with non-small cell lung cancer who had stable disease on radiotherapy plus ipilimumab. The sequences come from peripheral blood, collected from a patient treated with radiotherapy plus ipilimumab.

In DNA form, the CDR3 reads TGCAGCGTCACTAGCGGGAGGGTGGATGAGCAGTTCTTC. Its translation is CSVTSGRVDEQFF. The gene calls are TRBV29-1 and TRBJ2-1, with 13 bases fitting TRBD2. The germline CDR1 and CDR2 sequences are SQVTM and ANQGSEA. Losses at the gene ends were 6 bases for V and 8 bases for J; bases not matched to a gene: 4. This CDR3 has 13 residues.